This paragraph covers one T cell receptor (beta chain) sequence. Its recognized antigen is unknown. No base quality information exists; no much larger clone differs at one position. This entry belongs to a study of shared clonotypes between healthy human individuals (dated by TCRdb to 2020 to 2021). A note on the overall study: Three men and a couple of women, aged 18 to 49 years, made up the cohort. For each donor, CD4 naive and CD4 memory were each given three plates, CD8 naive was given two plates, and CD8 memory was given one plate. To estimate repertoire size and how much clonotype sharing occurs between individuals, the study deeply sequenced the blood TCR repertoires of roughly 5 healthy adults. To increase sequencing depth and limit assay-specific biases, different laboratories used diverse techniques to prepare libraries and sequence TCR repertoires. Each donor's leukapheresis produced roughly between roughly 0.85 and 9.5 billion PBMCs.

Using the deep immunoSEQ assay, multiplex PCR amplified TCR CDR3 regions from genomic DNA. For each cell subset, the extracted genomic DNA was distributed evenly across all wells of several immunoSEQ 96-well plates, and each plate served as one replicate. For sorted subsets, roughly 190 ng of genomic DNA, equivalent to roughly 30,000 T cell genomes, went into each replicate PCR. Purified libraries were quantified with a Qubit 3.0 fluorometer, sized on a Bioanalyzer 2100, and re-quantified with the KAPA Library Quantification kit. Every immunoSEQ 96-well plate was sequenced on a separate single-read 150-cycle Illumina NextSeq 550 flow cell. The authors processed their data as follows. The immunoSEQ output contained only junctional sequences without quality scores, so filtering could not match that applied to full-length reads. Sequences were annotated with PyIR, a Python wrapper for IgBLAST v1.9, using IMGT germline references to assign V/J genes and CDR3. Reads were removed for weak V/J assignments (E-value above 1e-6), missing CDR3, stop codons, out-of-frame junctions, or ambiguous translated residues. V3J clonotypes were defined as sequences sharing the same inferred V gene, J gene, and CDR3 amino acid sequence. The percentage overlap between two repertoires was calculated by dividing the number of shared unique clonotypes by the size of the smaller repertoire. RTK rarefaction, the Chao1 estimator, and Recon v2.1 estimates of unobserved clonotypes were used to assess repertoire richness. OLGA was used to compute generation probabilities for all TCRbeta clonotypes that the gDNA method yielded from a few donors. TCRdb re-hosts the immuneACCESS table, in-frame sequences only. Its copies lack some clones; in the studies checked, an unresolved V gene accounts for under half of them, and the cause for the rest is not known. From that table come the V and J calls and clone size; the DNA was used to work out D and trimming. Across this sample there are 1,400,000 or so clones, with just under 99% seen only once. Clones ranked in the top ten supply about 0.35% of the sample.

The germline ends are 13 bases apart after V is trimmed by 5 bases and J by 2 bases. The germline V gene encodes CDR1 MDHEN and CDR2 SYDVKM. The CDR3 sequence holds 15 residues, the cysteine and phenylalanine included. Solely the CDR3 DNA is kept, with 45 bases framed from the first base. The donors were healthy, HIV-negative adults with no recently reported acute infections or vaccinations. Every donor was a Caucasian adult living in Nashville, Tennessee, USA. Magnetic negative selection was used to enrich CD4+ T cells, after which naive cells were positively selected on CD45RA and the negative fraction became the memory subset. After blood collection by leukapheresis, PBMCs were isolated using Ficoll-Histopaque density gradient centrifugation and then cryopreserved in the vapor phase of liquid nitrogen. Analytical flow cytometry was used to check the purity and quantity of every magnetically sorted T cell population. Each sorted fraction had its genomic DNA isolated and then quantified by UV absorbance on a Nanodrop 2000c.

Broad study findings and their caveats: Higher generation probabilities were observed for clonotypes shared by all four sorted-subset donors than for non-shared clonotypes. When a few donors were compared, the shared fraction of clonotypes was about 5.4% for naive CD4, 3% to 4% for naive CD8, 2% to 2.5% for memory CD4, and around 0.37% for memory CD8. Because the study included a small number of donors, the genetic and exposure-history diversity represented was limited. Incomplete sequencing was indicated by rarefaction of sorted-subset datasets, despite the large sequencing depth. Only blood was sampled, and tissue TCR repertoires likely differ from those in blood. Estimated clonotype richness was generally larger for naive than for memory subsets. Pairwise subsampling indicated that sequencing depth was expected to affect the degree of clonotype sharing among donors.

The sequence joins TRBV28 to TRBJ1-3; a weak D assignment points to TRBD1 (5 bases agree). The specimen sequenced was naive CD4+ T cells sorted from blood. The sample's cell subset or site label, in plain terms: CD45RA+ positively selected. The clonotype comes from a man aged 30 to 45 in good health. The bases are TGTGCCAGCAGTCGAGTAGGGGTTGCTGGAAACACCATATATTTT. Its protein is CASSRVGVAGNTIYF.